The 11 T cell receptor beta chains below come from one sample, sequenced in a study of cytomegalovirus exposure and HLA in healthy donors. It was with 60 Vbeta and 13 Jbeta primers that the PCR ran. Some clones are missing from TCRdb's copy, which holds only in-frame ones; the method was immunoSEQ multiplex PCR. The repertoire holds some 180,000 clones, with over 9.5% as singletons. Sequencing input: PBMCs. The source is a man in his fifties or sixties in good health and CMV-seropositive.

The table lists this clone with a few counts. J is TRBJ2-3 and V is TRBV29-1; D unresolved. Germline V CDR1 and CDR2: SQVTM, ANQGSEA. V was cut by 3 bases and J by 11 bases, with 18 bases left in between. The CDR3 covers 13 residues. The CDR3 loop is CSVEVTQKGGQYF. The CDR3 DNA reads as TGCAGCGTTGAGGTGACCCAGAAAGGCGGGCAGTATTTT.

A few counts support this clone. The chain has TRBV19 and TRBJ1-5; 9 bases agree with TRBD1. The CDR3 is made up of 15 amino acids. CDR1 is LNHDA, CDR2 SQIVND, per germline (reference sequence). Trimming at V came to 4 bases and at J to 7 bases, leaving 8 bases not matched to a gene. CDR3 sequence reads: CASSKRTGVRQPQHF. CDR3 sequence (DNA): TGTGCCAGTAGTAAGAGGACAGGGGTTAGACAGCCCCAGCATTTT.

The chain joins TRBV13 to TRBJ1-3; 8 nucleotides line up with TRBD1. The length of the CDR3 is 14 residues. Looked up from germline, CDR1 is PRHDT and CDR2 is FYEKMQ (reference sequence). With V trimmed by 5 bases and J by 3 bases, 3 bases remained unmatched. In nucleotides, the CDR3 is TGTGCCAGCAGCCAGACAGGGGATGGAAACACCATATATTTT. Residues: CASSQTGDGNTIYF.

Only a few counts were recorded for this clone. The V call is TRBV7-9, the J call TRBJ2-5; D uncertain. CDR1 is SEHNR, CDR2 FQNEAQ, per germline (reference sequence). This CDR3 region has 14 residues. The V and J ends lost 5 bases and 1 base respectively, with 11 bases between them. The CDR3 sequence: CASSPSVIQETQYF. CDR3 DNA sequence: TGTGCCAGCAGCCCCTCGGTGATCCAAGAGACCCAGTACTTC. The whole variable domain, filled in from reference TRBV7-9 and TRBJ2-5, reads DTGVSQNPRHKITKRGQNVTFRCDPISEHNRLYWYRQTLGQGPEFLTYFQNEAQLEKSRLLSDRFSAERPKGSFSTLEIQRTEQGDSAMYLCASSPSVIQETQYFGPGTRLLVL.

CDR3 DNA: TGTGCCAGCCGTCCCGGCAGGACAGGGAACACCGGGGAGCTGTTTTTT. It yields the protein CASRPGRTGNTGELFF. The rearrangement uses TRBV18 and TRBJ2-2, with 7 nucleotides matching TRBD1. Looked up from germline, CDR1 is KGHSH and CDR2 is LQKENI. Trimming removed 8 bases from V and 1 base from J; junction bases left unmatched: 10. CDR3 length: 16 residues.

The CDR3 DNA follows: TGTGCCAGCAGCCCGTGGGGAGGGTCGGAGACCCAGTACTTC. Its protein is CASSPWGGSETQYF. The gene calls are TRBV11-3 and TRBJ2-5, with TRBD2 identical over 7 bases. This CDR3 comprises 14 residues. V was clipped by 5 bases and J by 5 bases; unmatched bases: 8. Germline V CDR1 and CDR2: SGHNT, YENEEA.

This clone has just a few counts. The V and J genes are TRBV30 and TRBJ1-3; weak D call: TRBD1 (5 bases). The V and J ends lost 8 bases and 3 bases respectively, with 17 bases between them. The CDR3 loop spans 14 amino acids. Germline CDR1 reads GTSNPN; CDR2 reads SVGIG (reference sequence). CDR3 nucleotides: TGTGCCACAATGGCCGGGGACTATGGAAACACCATATATTTT. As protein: CATMAGDYGNTIYF.

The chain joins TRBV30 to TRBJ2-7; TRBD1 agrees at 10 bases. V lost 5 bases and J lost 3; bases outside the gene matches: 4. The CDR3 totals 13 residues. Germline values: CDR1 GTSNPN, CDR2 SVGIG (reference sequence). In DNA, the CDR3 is TGTGCCTGGCTCCGGGACAGGGGCTACGAGCAGTACTTC. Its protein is CAWLRDRGYEQYF.

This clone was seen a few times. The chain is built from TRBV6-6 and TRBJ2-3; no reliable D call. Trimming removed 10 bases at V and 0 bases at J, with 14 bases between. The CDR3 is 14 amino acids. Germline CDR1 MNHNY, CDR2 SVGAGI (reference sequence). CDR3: CATETFSSTDTQYF. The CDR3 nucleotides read TGTGCCACCGAGACATTCTCTAGCACAGATACGCAGTATTTT.

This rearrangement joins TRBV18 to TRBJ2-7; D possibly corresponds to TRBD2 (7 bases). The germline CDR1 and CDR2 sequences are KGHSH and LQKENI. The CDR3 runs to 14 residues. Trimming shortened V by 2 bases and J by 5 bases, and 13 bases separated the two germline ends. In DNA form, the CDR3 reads TGTGCCAGCTCACCAATTGGGGGGGCAGACGAGCAGTACTTC. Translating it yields CASSPIGGADEQYF.

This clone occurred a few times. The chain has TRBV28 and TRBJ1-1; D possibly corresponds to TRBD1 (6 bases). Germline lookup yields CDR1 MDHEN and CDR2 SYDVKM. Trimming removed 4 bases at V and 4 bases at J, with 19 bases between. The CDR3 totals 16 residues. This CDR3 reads CASSSTPGVRPTEAFF. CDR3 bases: TGTGCCAGCAGTTCGACGCCAGGGGTAAGGCCCACTGAAGCTTTCTTT.